These 18 T cell receptor beta chains share one sample of origin, sequenced in a study of T cell responses to AZD1222 COVID-19 vaccine. Sequencing was performed with immunoSEQ multiplex PCR; in TCRdb, only in-frame clones are kept and a portion is missing. Of about 270,000 clones listed, approximately 94% are singletons. Material: peripheral blood, obtained 28 days after the second AZD1222 dose. Receptors were obtained from an adult who received the AZD1222 COVID-19 vaccine.

The rearrangement uses TRBV6-5 and TRBJ1-3, with a possible D match to TRBD1 (6 bases). V shed 8 bases and J shed 4 bases, with 12 bases lying between them. Germline assignment: CDR1 MNHEY and CDR2 SVGAGI. This CDR3 is built from 13 residues. In DNA, the CDR3 is TGTGCCAGCGGCCGGGGGCTCGGAAACACCATATATTTT. This encodes CASGRGLGNTIYF.

This clone was seen a few times. This chain connects TRBV19 to TRBJ1-1; TRBD1 matches 12 bases. After removal of 6 bases from V and 10 bases from J, the junction contained 12 bases not matched to a gene. This CDR3 is built from 15 residues. From germline, CDR1 is LNHDA and CDR2 SQIVND (reference sequence). The CDR3 spells CASRGTGGFPVPAFF. For the CDR3, the DNA is TGTGCCAGTAGGGGGACAGGGGGCTTTCCCGTTCCAGCTTTCTTT. The whole variable domain, filled in from reference TRBV19 and TRBJ1-1, reads DGGITQSPKYLFRKEGQNVTLSCEQNLNHDAMYWYRQDPGQGLRLIYYSQIVNDFQKGDIAEGYSVSREKKESFPLTVTSAQKNPTAFYLCASRGTGGFPVPAFFGQGTRLTVV.

The CDR3 bases are TGTGCCAGCAGCGGGGGACTAGCGGGGACTAGAGAGCAGTTCTTC. It specifies CASSGGLAGTREQFF. The chain couples TRBV5-6 to TRBJ2-1, with 13 nucleotides matching TRBD2. Germline V gives CDR1 SGHDT, CDR2 YYEEEE. This CDR3 has 15 residues. The trim removed 4 bases at V and 10 bases at J, leaving 8 bases unmatched.

The CDR3 is CASSRLGAFSGNTIYF. Here the CDR3 DNA reads TGTGCCAGCAGCCGCCTGGGAGCCTTCTCTGGAAACACCATATATTTT. V gene TRBV3-1 (or the pseudogene TRBV3-2) combines with J gene TRBJ1-3; no definite D call. The V gene's germline CDR1 is LGHDT and CDR2 YNNKEL (reference sequence). The V end was cut by 4 bases, the J end by 0 bases, with 13 bases between. This CDR3 spans 16 amino acids.

The CDR3 nucleotides read TGTGCCAGCAGCGCCGCGGGGGACAGGGTGGTCTATGGCTACACCTTC. It encodes CASSAAGDRVVYGYTF. The chain recombines TRBV9 with TRBJ1-2; TRBD1 agrees at 9 bases. Trimming removed 3 bases from V and 4 bases from J; junction bases left unmatched: 10. The CDR3 consists of 16 residues. The V gene's germline CDR1 is SGDLS and CDR2 YYNGEE. Looking up the rest from reference TRBV9 and TRBJ1-2 gives the full variable domain: DSGVTQTPKHLITATGQRVTLRCSPRSGDLSVYWYQQSLDQGLQFLIQYYNGEERAKGNILERFSAQQFPDLHSELNLSSLELGDSALYFCASSAAGDRVVYGYTFGSGTRLTVV.

The genes are TRBV2 and TRBJ1-4; 9 bases are shared with TRBD1. The trim removed 8 bases at V and 3 bases at J, leaving 7 bases unmatched. Germline CDR1 is SNHLY and CDR2 is FYNNEI. The CDR3 spans 15 residues. CDR3 in DNA: TGTGCCAGCCTGGGACAGGGCCGTCCTAATGAAAAACTGTTTTTT. This encodes CASLGQGRPNEKLFF. Full variable domain (rest looked up from reference TRBV2 and TRBJ1-4): EPEVTQTPSHQVTQMGQEVILRCVPISNHLYFYWYRQILGQKVEFLVSFYNNEISEKSEIFDDQFSVERPDGSNFTLKIRSTKLEDSAMYFCASLGQGRPNEKLFFGSGTQLSVL.

This chain joins TRBV6-5 and TRBJ2-6, with no clear D. There are 13 residues in the CDR3. Deletions cut 8 bases from V and 4 bases from J, with 9 bases between. From germline, CDR1 is MNHEY and CDR2 SVGAGI. CDR3 nucleotides: TGTGCCAGCGACCCCGCGGGGGCCAACGTCCTGACTTTC. Translation gives CASDPAGANVLTF.

In this sample, this clone turned up once. The genes are TRBV10-1 and TRBJ1-1; D is unresolved. The germline V gene has CDR1 WNHNN and CDR2 SYGVQD (reference sequence). The CDR3 covers 13 residues. V gave up 7 bases and J gave up 0 bases, with 9 bases separating them. For the CDR3, the DNA is TGCGCCAGCACGTACGTTATGAACACTGAAGCTTTCTTT. It is translated as CASTYVMNTEAFF.

V usage is TRBV28 and J usage is TRBJ2-5; 7 bases map to TRBD1. V was clipped by 5 bases and J by 1 base; unmatched bases: 4. Germline CDR1 is MDHEN and CDR2 is SYDVKM. The CDR3 length is 14 residues. CDR3 in amino acids: CASSMGQSQETQYF. For the CDR3, the DNA is TGTGCCAGCAGTATGGGACAGAGCCAAGAGACCCAGTACTTC.

The CDR3 nucleotides are TGCGCCAGCAGCTTGGAATCCAGGGCGGAAAAACTGTTTTTT. Amino acid sequence: CASSLESRAEKLFF. J is TRBJ1-4 and V is TRBV5-1; D might be TRBD1 (5 bases). Germline-derived CDR1 and CDR2 are SGHRS and YFSETQ. The CDR3 runs 14 residues. Deletions cut 0 bases from V and 8 bases from J, with 11 bases between.

This clone appeared once. V gene TRBV7-9 combines with J gene TRBJ1-2; a possible D gene is TRBD1 (6 bases). This CDR3 spans 14 amino acids. The germline V and J ends were trimmed by 1 base and 3 bases, with 9 bases remaining between them. From germline, CDR1 is SEHNR and CDR2 FQNEAQ (reference sequence). The CDR3 DNA reads as TGTGCCAGCAGCTTAGGTGCAGGGGACTATGGCTACACCTTC. It yields the protein CASSLGAGDYGYTF.

This sequence joins TRBV15 and TRBJ2-5, with D possibly TRBD2 on 6 matching bases. The germline CDR1 and CDR2 sequences are LNHNV and YYDKDF (reference sequence). Trimming left V 1 base short and J 4 bases short, with 10 bases between. CDR3 length: 14 residues. Here the CDR3 DNA reads TGTGCCACCAGCAGAGGTTTGGGAGGAGAGACCCAGTACTTC. This gives the protein CATSRGLGGETQYF.

The rearrangement links TRBV2 to TRBJ1-4; a possible D gene is TRBD1 (6 bases). CDR1 is SNHLY and CDR2 is FYNNEI in the germline V gene. The CDR3 runs to 15 residues. Trimming pared 4 bases from V and 8 bases from J, leaving 17 bases between. In nucleotides, the CDR3 is TGTGCCAGCAGTGGGAGCCTGACAGGTTACGAAAAACTGTTTTTT. Encoded protein: CASSGSLTGYEKLFF.

This sequence joins TRBV5-4 and TRBJ2-2, with 9 bases matching TRBD1. V was clipped by 0 bases and J by 8 bases; unmatched bases: 5. The CDR3 consists of 15 residues. From germline, CDR1 is SGHNT and CDR2 YYREEE (reference sequence). The CDR3 bases are TGTGCCAGCAGCTTGGGGGACAGGGAGGCGGGGGAGCTGTTTTTT. Encoded protein: CASSLGDREAGELFF.

The table lists this clone with a count of one. This chain connects TRBV3-1 (or the pseudogene TRBV3-2) to TRBJ1-6, with TRBD1 matching over 8 bases. Germline lookup yields CDR1 LGHDT and CDR2 YNNKEL (reference sequence). CDR3 length: 15 amino acids. Trimming cost V 4 bases and J 9 bases; bases outside gene matches: 8. The chain's CDR3 is CASSLATGVSSPLHF. The CDR3 region has the DNA TGTGCCAGCAGCCTCGCGACAGGGGTGAGTTCACCCCTCCACTTT.

V gene TRBV19 combines with J gene TRBJ1-5; 10 positions match TRBD1. After removal of 5 bases from V and 4 bases from J, the junction contained 5 bases not matched to a gene. The CDR3 sequence is 15 residues long. Germline V gives CDR1 LNHDA, CDR2 SQIVND (reference sequence). The CDR3 coding sequence is TGTGCCAGTAGTGGGGGACAGGGGCAGAATCAGCCCCAGCATTTT. This sequence encodes CASSGGQGQNQPQHF.

This chain connects TRBV28 to TRBJ2-3, with D maybe TRBD2 (6 bases). Between the trimmed V and J ends, which lost 8 bases and 2 bases, there was a span of 11 bases. The CDR3 extends over 13 amino acids. The germline V gene has CDR1 MDHEN and CDR2 SYDVKM. The DNA for the CDR3 is TGTGCCAGCCGGGACTCATCCACAGATACGCAGTATTTT. This gives the protein CASRDSSTDTQYF. The full variable domain, in which reference TRBV28 and TRBJ2-3 provide the parts outside the CDR3, is DVKVTQSSRYLVKRTGEKVFLECVQDMDHENMFWYRQDPGLGLRLIYFSYDVKMKEKGDIPEGYSVSREKKERFSLILESASTNQTSMYLCASRDSSTDTQYFGPGTRLTVL.

The chain links TRBV28 to TRBJ1-6; 7 nucleotides match TRBD1. The V gene's germline CDR1 is MDHEN and CDR2 SYDVKM. This CDR3 comprises 17 residues. V was clipped by 6 bases and J by 0 bases; unmatched bases: 8. The CDR3 loop reads CASRDRQGRSYNSPLHF. DNA for the CDR3: TGTGCCAGCAGAGACCGACAGGGTCGCTCCTATAATTCACCCCTCCACTTT.